A single sample gave rise to the 8 T cell receptor beta chains below, sequenced in a study of cytomegalovirus exposure and HLA in healthy donors. PCR amplification relied on 60 Vbeta primers (plus 13 Jbeta primers). Produced via immunoSEQ multiplex PCR; TCRdb's table is partial and in-frame only. Here the sample spans under 200,000 clones, approximately 84% being singletons. The sample taken for sequencing was PBMCs. These receptors were collected from a man in his fifties or sixties in good health and CMV-seropositive.

This sequence joins TRBV5-1 and TRBJ1-1; D is ambiguous. The V end lost 0 bases, the J end lost 1 base, and 7 bases lay between the germline ends. Germline CDR1 and CDR2: SGHRS and YFSETQ. This CDR3 is 14 amino acids long. The CDR3 coding sequence is TGCGCCAGCAGCTTGGGACACCGGAACACTGAAGCTTTCTTT. Translated: CASSLGHRNTEAFF.

The rearrangement uses TRBV25-1 and TRBJ2-7; 8 positions agree with TRBD1. V was pared by 4 bases and J by 3 bases, with 8 bases of the junction left unmatched. Germline V gene data show CDR1 as MGHDK and CDR2 as SYGVNS. CDR3 size: 15 residues. The CDR3 sequence is CASSAPGTGHYEQYF. CDR3 DNA sequence: TGTGCCAGCAGTGCCCCCGGGACAGGACACTACGAGCAGTACTTC.

The gene calls are TRBV6-6 and TRBJ2-1; maybe TRBD2 (5 bases). Germline V gives CDR1 MNHNY, CDR2 SVGAGI (reference sequence). The CDR3 spans 16 residues. Deletions cut 2 bases from V and 0 bases from J, with 11 bases between. The CDR3: CASSYPDWSSYNEQFF. The CDR3 bases are TGTGCCAGCAGTTACCCGGACTGGAGCTCCTACAATGAGCAGTTCTTC.

This clone was seen only a few times. V and J are TRBV5-4 and TRBJ2-2, with 7 bases fitting TRBD1. V lost 4 bases, J lost 3 bases, and 6 bases stayed unmatched. Germline CDR1 reads SGHNT; CDR2 reads YYREEE (reference sequence). The CDR3 loop spans 15 amino acids. CDR3 amino acids: CASSQPDRDTGELFF. In DNA form, the CDR3 reads TGTGCCAGCAGCCAGCCAGACAGGGACACCGGGGAGCTGTTTTTT.

This clone has a handful of counts. The chain joins TRBV5-6 to TRBJ1-2; 7 bases line up with TRBD1. Trimming at V came to 7 bases and at J to 4 bases, leaving 10 bases not matched to a gene. In germline, CDR1 is SGHDT, CDR2 YYEEEE. This CDR3 comprises 14 residues. CDR3 coding DNA: TGTGCCAGCCGCCTGCCGGGACAGAGCTATGGCTACACCTTC. The encoded protein is CASRLPGQSYGYTF.

The V and J genes are TRBV6-1 and TRBJ2-3, with TRBD2 identical over 9 bases. V dropped 3 bases and J dropped 0; count of bases not matched to a gene: 10. Germline CDR1 MNHNS, CDR2 SASEGT. The CDR3 sequence is 18 residues long. The CDR3 loop is CASSEWTSAHASTDTQYF. CDR3 in DNA: TGTGCCAGCAGTGAGTGGACTAGCGCCCACGCTAGCACAGATACGCAGTATTTT.

CDR3 bases: TGTGCCAGCAGCTCGTTAGCGGGGTCGCAAGAGACCCAGTACTTC. It is translated as CASSSLAGSQETQYF. The V gene is TRBV5-4, the J gene TRBJ2-5, with 8 bases aligning to TRBD2. CDR1 is SGHNT and CDR2 is YYREEE in the germline V gene (reference sequence). The CDR3 extends over 15 amino acids. V lost 3 bases to trimming and J lost 2 bases; unmatched junction nucleotides: 6.

The sample holds a few counts of this clone. V and J are TRBV6-1 and TRBJ2-7; 11 positions agree with TRBD2. The CDR3 has 15 residues. V trimming: 4 bases; J trimming: 2 bases; junction bases outside the gene matches: 4. Germline values: CDR1 MNHNS, CDR2 SASEGT. DNA of the CDR3: TGTGCCAGCAGTGGACTAGCGGGGCTCCCCTACGAGCAGTACTTC. Its protein is CASSGLAGLPYEQYF.